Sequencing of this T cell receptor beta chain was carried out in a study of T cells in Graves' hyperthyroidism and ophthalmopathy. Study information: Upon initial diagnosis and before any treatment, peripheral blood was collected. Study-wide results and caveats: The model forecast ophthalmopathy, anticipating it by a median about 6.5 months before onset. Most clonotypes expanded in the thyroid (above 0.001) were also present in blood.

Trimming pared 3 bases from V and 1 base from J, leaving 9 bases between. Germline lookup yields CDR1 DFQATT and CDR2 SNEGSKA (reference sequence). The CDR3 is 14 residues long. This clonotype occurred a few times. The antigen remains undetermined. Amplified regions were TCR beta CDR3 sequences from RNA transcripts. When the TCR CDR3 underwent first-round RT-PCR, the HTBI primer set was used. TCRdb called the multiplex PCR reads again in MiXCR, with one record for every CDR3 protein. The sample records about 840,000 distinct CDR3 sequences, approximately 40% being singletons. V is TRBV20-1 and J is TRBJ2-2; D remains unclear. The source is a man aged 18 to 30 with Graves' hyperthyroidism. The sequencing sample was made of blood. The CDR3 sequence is CSARGSGNTGELFF. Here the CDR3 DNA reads TGCAGTGCTAGGGGATCAGGGAACACCGGGGAGCTGTTTTTT.